Shown below are 12 T cell receptor beta chains from a single sample sequenced in a study of blood T cell repertoires in COVID-19. The repertoire was sequenced with immunoSEQ multiplex PCR; TCRdb's copy has only in-frame clones and lacks some. Among about 190,000 clones listed, about 86% were seen once. The sequencing sample was made of PBMCs or T cells enriched from blood (not recorded which). The source is a woman between 40 and 55 years old in a cohort exposed to, infected with or recovered from COVID-19 (not recorded which).

The rearrangement uses TRBV13 and TRBJ2-3; D is possibly TRBD1 (6 bases). Germline V gene data show CDR1 as PRHDT and CDR2 as FYEKMQ (reference sequence). The CDR3 sequence is 14 residues long. V lost 6 bases to trimming and J lost 0 bases, with 10 bases between them. The CDR3 region is CASRAGASTDTQYF. The CDR3 nucleotides are TGTGCCAGCAGGGCAGGGGCTAGCACAGATACGCAGTATTTT.

The J gene is TRBJ1-2, the V gene TRBV19, with 8 bases that match TRBD1. CDR1 LNHDA and CDR2 SQIVND come from the germline V gene (reference sequence). Germline trimming cut 6 bases from V and 5 bases from J; bases unmatched to any gene: 11. The CDR3 is 15 residues long. CDR3 sequence: CASREPDRGWYGYTF. The CDR3 region has the DNA TGTGCCAGTAGGGAACCCGACAGGGGATGGTATGGCTACACCTTC.

The chain couples TRBV30 to TRBJ1-1, with D possibly being TRBD1 (6 bases). The CDR3 totals 13 residues. Germline CDR1 and CDR2: GTSNPN and SVGIG (reference sequence). V dropped 6 bases and J dropped 3 bases, with 14 bases sitting between them. The CDR3: CACTGGGHTEAFF. The CDR3 DNA sequence: TGTGCCTGTACCGGGGGGGGCCACACTGAAGCTTTCTTT.

The chain joins TRBV7-9 to TRBJ2-7; a weak D match, TRBD2 (6 bases). Germline V gene sequence: CDR1 SEHNR, CDR2 FQNEAQ (reference sequence). The V gene lost 6 bases and the J gene lost 3 bases, with 9 bases spanning the gap. The CDR3 runs 12 residues. CDR3 amino acids: CASREEGYEQYF. CDR3 DNA: TGTGCCAGCAGGGAGGAGGGCTACGAGCAGTACTTC.

This clone was found a few times. The V gene is TRBV5-1, the J gene TRBJ1-1, with TRBD1 matching 7 bases. The CDR3 runs to 16 residues. The germline V gene encodes CDR1 SGHRS and CDR2 YFSETQ. Losses at the gene ends were 4 bases for V and 1 base for J; bases not matched to a gene: 10. Here the CDR3 DNA reads TGCGCCAGCAGCGCCCTCCCGACAGGGAGGAACACTGAAGCTTTCTTT. Its translation: CASSALPTGRNTEAFF.

The V call is TRBV7-9, the J call TRBJ2-5, with 12 bases identical to TRBD2. V gave up 5 bases and J gave up 5 bases; unmatched junction bases: 9. Germline CDR1 is SEHNR and CDR2 is FQNEAQ (reference sequence). The CDR3 totals 16 residues. The CDR3 sequence is CASSTTSGGPVETQYF. CDR3 nucleotide sequence: TGTGCCAGCAGCACCACTAGCGGGGGGCCCGTGGAGACCCAGTACTTC.

The genes are TRBV4-1 and TRBJ1-2; the D gene is possibly TRBD1 (6 bases). The CDR3 is made up of 17 amino acids. Germline values: CDR1 MGHRA, CDR2 YSYEKL. V was clipped by 4 bases and J by 2 bases, with 20 bases between them. The DNA for the CDR3 is TGCGCCAGCAGCCCAAGGGGGATCAGCTCGTTGAACTATGGCTACACCTTC. As protein: CASSPRGISSLNYGYTF.

The chain is built from TRBV5-1 and TRBJ1-1; possible D gene TRBD1, 6 bases. Trimming cost V 2 bases and J 3 bases, with 17 bases left between them. CDR3 length: 16 amino acids. Germline CDR1 is SGHRS and CDR2 is YFSETQ. CDR3 amino acids: CASSFGGADMHTEAFF. DNA for the CDR3: TGCGCCAGCAGCTTTGGGGGGGCGGACATGCACACTGAAGCTTTCTTT.

This chain uses TRBV5-1 with TRBJ1-2, with D possibly matching TRBD1 (6 bases). CDR3 length: 14 amino acids. Between the trimmed V and J ends, which lost 1 base and 4 bases, there was a span of 11 bases. The germline gives CDR1 SGHRS, CDR2 YFSETQ. The CDR3 DNA follows: TGCGCCAGCAGCTTGCAAGGACAGATCTATGGCTACACCTTC. As protein: CASSLQGQIYGYTF.

V and J are TRBV2 and TRBJ2-2, with D tentatively TRBD2 (5 bases). The V and J ends lost 6 bases and 4 bases respectively, with 9 bases between them. CDR3 length: 13 amino acids. Germline-derived CDR1 and CDR2 are SNHLY and FYNNEI. DNA for the CDR3: TGTGCCAGCAGCCGTCTAGCCACCGGGGAGCTGTTTTTT. Translating it yields CASSRLATGELFF.

The table lists this clone with a few counts. The J gene is TRBJ1-1, the V gene TRBV6-2 or TRBV6-3, with 9 nucleotides matching TRBD1. The CDR3 is 15 residues long. Losses at the gene ends were 5 bases for V and 2 bases for J; bases not matched to a gene: 6. Germline lookup yields CDR1 MNHEY and CDR2 SVGEGT. This CDR3 is CASSAHRGRNTEAFF. In DNA form, the CDR3 reads TGTGCCAGCAGTGCCCACAGGGGGCGAAACACTGAAGCTTTCTTT.

The V gene is TRBV12-5, the J gene TRBJ1-1; a possible D gene is TRBD1 (6 bases). The CDR3 is 12 residues long. The germline V and J ends were trimmed by 2 bases and 8 bases, with 9 bases remaining between them. The germline CDR1 and CDR2 sequences are LGHNT and FRNRAP. CDR3 loop: CASGLTDREAFF. The CDR3 DNA reads as TGTGCTAGTGGTTTGACAGACAGGGAAGCTTTCTTT.